This entry concerns a single T cell receptor beta chain. Tregs were sorted as CD4+CD25+CD127-/low cells. TCRdb passed the 5' RACE reads through MiXCR, listing each CDR3 protein once. This table holds approximately 7,100 distinct CDR3 sequences, about three quarters found once. Sequenced input: tumor-infiltrating Tregs sorted from the breast tumor. The clonotype originates from a female donor with breast cancer.

The CDR3 loop reads CSASGDWTQYF. In DNA form, the CDR3 reads TGCAGTGCTAGTGGGGACTGGACCCAGTACTTC. The rearrangement links TRBV20-1 to TRBJ2-5; D is possibly TRBD2 (6 bases). Germline V gene sequence: CDR1 DFQATT, CDR2 SNEGSKA (reference sequence). The CDR3 runs to 11 residues. Trimming left V 3 bases short and J 7 bases short, with 9 bases between.